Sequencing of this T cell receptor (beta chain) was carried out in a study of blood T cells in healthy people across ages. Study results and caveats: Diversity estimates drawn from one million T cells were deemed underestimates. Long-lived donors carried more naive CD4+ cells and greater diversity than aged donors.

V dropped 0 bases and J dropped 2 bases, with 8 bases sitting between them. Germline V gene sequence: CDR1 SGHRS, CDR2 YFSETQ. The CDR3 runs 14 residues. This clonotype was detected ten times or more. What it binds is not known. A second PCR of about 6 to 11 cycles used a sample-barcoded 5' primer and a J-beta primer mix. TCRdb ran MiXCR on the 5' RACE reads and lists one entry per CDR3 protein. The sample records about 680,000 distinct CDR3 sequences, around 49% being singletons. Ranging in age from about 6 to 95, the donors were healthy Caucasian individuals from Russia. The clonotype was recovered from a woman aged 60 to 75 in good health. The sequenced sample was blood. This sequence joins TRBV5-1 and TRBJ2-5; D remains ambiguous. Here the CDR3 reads CASSLAQPQETQYF. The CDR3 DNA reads TGCGCCAGCAGCTTGGCCCAGCCGCAAGAGACCCAGTACTTC.